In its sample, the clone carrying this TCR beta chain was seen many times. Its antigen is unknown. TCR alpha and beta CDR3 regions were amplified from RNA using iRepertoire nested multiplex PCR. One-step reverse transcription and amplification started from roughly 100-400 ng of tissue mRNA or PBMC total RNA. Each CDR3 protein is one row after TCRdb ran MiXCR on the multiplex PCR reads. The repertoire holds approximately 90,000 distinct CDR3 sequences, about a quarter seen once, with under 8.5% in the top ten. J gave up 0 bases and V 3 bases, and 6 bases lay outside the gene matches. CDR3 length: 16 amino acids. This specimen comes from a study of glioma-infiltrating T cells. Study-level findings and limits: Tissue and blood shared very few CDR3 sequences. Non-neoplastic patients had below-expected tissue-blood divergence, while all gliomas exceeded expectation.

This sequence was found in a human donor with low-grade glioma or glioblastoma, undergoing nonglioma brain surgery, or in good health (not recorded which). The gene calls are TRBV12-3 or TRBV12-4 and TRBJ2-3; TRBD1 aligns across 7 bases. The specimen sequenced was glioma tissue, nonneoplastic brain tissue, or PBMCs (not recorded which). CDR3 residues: CASSLRGQLSTDTQYF. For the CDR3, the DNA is TGTGCCAGCAGTTTGAGGGGACAGCTTAGCACAGATACGCAGTATTTT.